Included here is one T cell receptor (beta chain) sequence, with context. This clonotype occurred many times. Its antigen target is currently unknown. Qualities for individual bases were not recorded, and no much larger clone is one base off. This specimen comes from a study of T cell repertoires in cytomegalovirus infection (dated by TCRdb to between 2019 and 2020). About the full investigation: Donor HLA type was relevant to the analysis, because carriage of CMV infection together with the matching HLA type was indicated by public TCR beta signatures. The paper's findings and limits, for the study overall: The ex vivo response was dominated by HLA-C-restricted CMV-specific TCR beta clonotypes, and the single most frequent clonotype in two of eight donors was supplied by these HLA-C-restricted clonotypes. In both this cohort and an independent cohort of 352 donors, the cumulative frequency of public TCR beta family members distinguished carriers of CMV infection plus the relevant HLA type.

Looking up the germline V gene yields CDR1 SGHTA and CDR2 FQGNSA. The CDR3 has 15 amino acids, counting the end cysteine and phenylalanine. Left in the record is the CDR3 DNA by itself, 45 bases read in frame from the first base. The junction carries 15 bases between V and J, which are trimmed by 2 bases and 6 bases respectively. Sequencing relied on an Illumina HiSeq 1500. In TCRdb, the public reads were trimmed at Q25 with fastp and aligned with MiXCR, with productive beta chains retained. When rows share a CDR3 protein, they turn into one entry using the most common DNA and genes. A total of hundreds of thousands of distinct CDR3 sequences appear in this sample, about 8.8% of them only once. The ten most abundant clones make up around 2.6% of the sample.

The clonotype was recovered from a human donor in good health (CMV status not recorded). Some clones in this sample may be carry-over from other donors' samples. The chain was built from TRBV7-2 and TRBJ2-3; the D region may be TRBD1 or TRBD2, each matching 6 bases equally. The material sequenced was PBMCs. For the CDR3, the sequence is CASSLMGGYGDTQYF. The DNA sequence is TGTGCCAGCAGCTTAATGGGGGGCTACGGGGATACGCAGTATTTT.